The 21 T cell receptor beta chains in this list originate from one sample, sequenced in a study of spatial heterogeneity in lung cancer. Time point: blood at routine non-recurrence follow-up after resection. TCRdb reanalysed the 5' RACE reads using MiXCR and keeps one entry per CDR3 protein. The table has roughly 99,000 distinct CDR3 sequences, roughly 19% seen once; the top ten hold 21%. This specimen consisted of PBMCs, obtained at follow-up. The receptors shown here come from a male donor with early-stage non-small cell lung cancer.

This clonotype showed up just a few times. The V call is TRBV3-1, the J call TRBJ1-1, with D uncertain. V dropped 3 bases and J dropped 1 base, with 3 bases sitting between them. This CDR3 is 12 amino acids long. Per germline, CDR1 LGHDT and CDR2 YNNKEL (reference sequence). The CDR3: CASSQWNTEAFF. The CDR3 coding sequence is TGTGCCAGCAGCCAGTGGAACACTGAAGCTTTCTTT.

This clonotype was seen many times. The chain links TRBV27 to TRBJ1-5, with D perhaps matching TRBD1 (6 bases). The CDR3 covers 15 residues. V was trimmed by 3 bases and J by 3 bases, leaving 12 bases between them. The germline gives CDR1 MNHEY, CDR2 SMNVEV (reference sequence). The CDR3: CASSFSGTNNQPQHF. The CDR3, as DNA: TGTGCCAGCAGTTTCTCCGGGACAAACAATCAGCCCCAGCATTTT.

This clonotype appeared a few times. The gene calls are TRBV5-5 and TRBJ1-1; tentatively, D is TRBD1 (6 bases). V was pared by 4 bases and J by 3 bases, with 16 bases between. CDR3 length equals 15 residues. Germline CDR1 is SGHKS and CDR2 is YYEKEE (reference sequence). CDR3 amino acids: CASSQRTEIDTEAFF. The CDR3 DNA is TGTGCCAGCAGCCAAAGGACAGAGATAGACACTGAAGCTTTCTTT. The variable domain in full, completed from reference TRBV5-5 and TRBJ1-1, reads DAGVTQSPTHLIKTRGQQVTLRCSPISGHKSVSWYQQVLGQGPQFIFQYYEKEERGRGNFPDRFSARQFPNYSSELNVNALLLGDSALYLCASSQRTEIDTEAFFGQGTRLTVV.

This chain links TRBV20-1 with TRBJ2-7; 13 bases align to TRBD2. From germline, CDR1 is DFQATT and CDR2 SNEGSKA (reference sequence). The CDR3 is 19 residues long. Losses at the gene ends were 3 bases for V and 0 bases for J; bases not matched to a gene: 14. The CDR3 DNA is TGCAGTGCTAGCCCGATCCCGGGACTAGCGGGGACAAGCTCCTACGAGCAGTACGTC. It is translated as CSASPIPGLAGTSSYEQYV.

This clonotype was recorded many times. The chain employs TRBV6-1 and TRBJ1-6, with D perhaps matching TRBD1 (5 bases). V was clipped by 1 base and J by 7 bases, with 8 bases between them. CDR1 and CDR2 from the germline V gene are MNHNS and SASEGT. The CDR3 extends over 14 amino acids. The CDR3, as DNA: TGTGCCAGCAGTGAAGGGTGGGGCAATTCACCCCTCCACTTT. The encoded protein is CASSEGWGNSPLHF.

This clonotype was counted only a few times. This chain connects TRBV20-1 to TRBJ1-4, with D perhaps TRBD1 (5 bases). Between the trimmed V and J ends, which lost 3 bases and 3 bases, there was a span of 8 bases. CDR1 is DFQATT and CDR2 is SNEGSKA in the germline V gene (reference sequence). The CDR3 extends over 13 amino acids. The CDR3 DNA is TGCAGTGCTAGGGGGCGGTCTAATGAAAAACTGTTTTTT. Amino acid sequence: CSARGRSNEKLFF.

This clonotype was counted a few times. The chain recombines TRBV7-9 with TRBJ2-2; TRBD1 agrees at 11 bases. V was clipped by 2 bases and J by 2 bases; unmatched bases: 10. The germline V gene has CDR1 SEHNR and CDR2 FQNEAQ (reference sequence). This CDR3 spans 19 amino acids. The DNA for the CDR3 is TGTGCCAGCAGCTTAATCGGGACAGGGGGTTTAAGAAACACCGGGGAGCTGTTTTTT. Its protein product is CASSLIGTGGLRNTGELFF. The full variable domain, in which reference TRBV7-9 and TRBJ2-2 provide the parts outside the CDR3, is DTGVSQNPRHKITKRGQNVTFRCDPISEHNRLYWYRQTLGQGPEFLTYFQNEAQLEKSRLLSDRFSAERPKGSFSTLEIQRTEQGDSAMYLCASSLIGTGGLRNTGELFFGEGSRLTVL.

The gene calls are TRBV12-5 and TRBJ1-5; tentative D call: TRBD1 (5 bases). Trimming left V 0 bases short and J 5 bases short, with 14 bases between. CDR3 length: 16 residues. The germline V gene has CDR1 LGHNT and CDR2 FRNRAP. Here the CDR3 DNA reads TGTGCTAGTGGTTTGGTACTAGGACCGGGGGATCAGCCCCAGCATTTT. Its translation is CASGLVLGPGDQPQHF.

Turning to this clonotype: A much larger clone sits a single nucleotide away, making a read error possible. The V gene is TRBV12-5, the J gene TRBJ2-3, with D tentatively TRBD2 (6 bases). Germline V gene lookup returns CDR1 LGHNT and CDR2 FRNRAP. The CDR3 has 14 amino acids. CDR3 DNA sequence: TGTGCTAGTGGTTACGGGACTCACACAGATTCGCAGTATTTT. It is translated as CASGYGTHTDSQYF.

The chain has TRBV29-1 and TRBJ2-3; TRBD1 agrees at 7 bases. CDR3 length equals 14 residues. CDR1 is SQVTM and CDR2 is ANQGSEA in the germline V gene. Losses at the gene ends were 7 bases for V and 1 base for J; bases not matched to a gene: 8. The CDR3 DNA is TGCAGCGCGACCTCGACAGGGCGCACAGATACGCAGTATTTT. Protein: CSATSTGRTDTQYF.

This clonotype was observed at least ten times. The gene calls are TRBV5-1 and TRBJ2-1, with TRBD2 matching over 8 bases. Trimming removed 3 bases from V and 5 bases from J; junction bases left unmatched: 7. The CDR3 contains 15 residues. Germline V gene sequence: CDR1 SGHRS, CDR2 YFSETQ. The DNA for the CDR3 is TGCGCCAGCAGCTGGAGCGGGGGAGCTAACAATGAGCAGTTCTTC. Amino acid sequence: CASSWSGGANNEQFF.

The chain employs TRBV3-1 and TRBJ2-2; TRBD1 matches 9 bases. V lost 2 bases to trimming and J lost 0 bases; unmatched junction nucleotides: 10. From germline, CDR1 is LGHDT and CDR2 YNNKEL (reference sequence). The CDR3 contains 19 residues. For the CDR3, the DNA is TGTGCCAGCAGCCAACTGGGACAGGGTTGTCTGGCGAACACCGGGGAGCTGTTTTTT. It yields the protein CASSQLGQGCLANTGELFF.

This chain connects TRBV6-2 or TRBV6-3 to TRBJ2-1; maybe TRBD2 (7 bases). V was clipped by 6 bases and J by 1 base, with 13 bases between them. The V gene's germline CDR1 is MNHEY and CDR2 SVGEGT. The CDR3 loop spans 15 amino acids. CDR3 region: CASRGGPTSYNEQFF. CDR3 DNA sequence: TGTGCCAGCAGGGGGGGGCCGACTTCCTACAATGAGCAGTTCTTC.

V usage is TRBV5-6 and J usage is TRBJ2-1; unclear D gene. The germline gives CDR1 SGHDT, CDR2 YYEEEE. Trimming cost V 2 bases and J 7 bases, with 7 bases left between them. The length of the CDR3 is 12 residues. The CDR3 DNA reads TGTGCCAGCAGCTTTCTGGGAAATGAGCAGTTCTTC. This encodes CASSFLGNEQFF.

V usage is TRBV5-1 and J usage is TRBJ2-1; D gene ambiguous. The V and J ends lost 0 bases and 2 bases respectively, with 6 bases between them. This CDR3 is built from 14 residues. Germline loops: CDR1 SGHRS, CDR2 YFSETQ. CDR3 amino acids: CASSLERTYNEQFF. For the CDR3, the DNA is TGCGCCAGCAGCTTGGAACGAACCTACAATGAGCAGTTCTTC.

This clonotype has just a few counts. The chain couples TRBV24-1 to TRBJ2-5; the D call may be TRBD1 or TRBD2 (5 bases each). Trimming removed 5 bases from V and 2 bases from J, with 8 bases in between. Germline-derived CDR1 and CDR2 are KGHDR and SFDVKD. There are 13 residues in the CDR3. The CDR3 DNA follows: TGTGCCACCAGTGCGGGGCAGCAAGAGACCCAGTACTTC. Protein: CATSAGQQETQYF.

This clonotype was observed at least ten times. This rearrangement joins TRBV7-2 to TRBJ1-2, with D unresolved. V dropped 2 bases and J dropped 8 bases, with 15 bases sitting between them. The CDR3 is 14 amino acids. Germline V gene lookup returns CDR1 SGHTA and CDR2 FQGNSA. The CDR3 region has the DNA TGTGCCAGCAGCTTAACCCCCTCCCTCTTCGGCTACACCTTC. It encodes CASSLTPSLFGYTF.

This chain connects TRBV9 to TRBJ1-1, with D hard to call. Trimming removed 2 bases at V and 2 bases at J, with 7 bases between. Germline values: CDR1 SGDLS, CDR2 YYNGEE. The CDR3 extends over 13 amino acids. The CDR3 sequence is CASSVAGNTEAFF. CDR3 DNA: TGTGCCAGCAGCGTGGCAGGCAACACTGAAGCTTTCTTT.

The chain has TRBV20-1 and TRBJ1-6; unclear D gene. Germline values: CDR1 DFQATT, CDR2 SNEGSKA (reference sequence). The CDR3 has 15 amino acids. Between the trimmed V and J ends, which lost 0 bases and 8 bases, there was a span of 14 bases. CDR3 loop: CSARDEGLAHSPLHF. The CDR3 nucleotides are TGCAGTGCTAGAGATGAAGGACTAGCCCATTCACCCCTCCACTTT.

This chain joins TRBV6-6 and TRBJ1-6; D is unclear. The CDR3 covers 15 residues. From germline, CDR1 is MNHNY and CDR2 SVGAGI (reference sequence). V was shortened by 5 bases and J by 10 bases, with 18 bases between the two germline ends. The CDR3 nucleotides are TGTGCCAGCAGTCAAGTATCAATCGCTGACTCACCCCTCCACTTT. It encodes CASSQVSIADSPLHF.

This clonotype came up a few times. The chain couples TRBV6-6 to TRBJ2-2; TRBD2 matches 11 bases. Per the germline V gene, CDR1 is MNHNY and CDR2 is SVGAGI (reference sequence). This CDR3 is 17 amino acids long. V gave up 2 bases and J gave up 1 base; unmatched junction bases: 3. CDR3 in amino acids: CASSYPLAGGNTGELFF. DNA for the CDR3: TGTGCCAGCAGTTACCCTCTAGCGGGGGGGAACACCGGGGAGCTGTTTTTT.